A single sample is the source of the 19 T cell receptor beta chains below, sequenced in a study of blood T cell repertoires in COVID-19. TCRdb's table, derived via immunoSEQ multiplex PCR, lists solely in-frame clones and lacks some. The table records about 180,000 clones, 70% to 90% of them present only once. The sample consisted of peripheral blood. All receptors come from a woman of 80 years or more with acute or convalescent COVID-19.

This rearrangement joins TRBV4-1 to TRBJ2-5; 8 bases align to TRBD1. Germline lookup yields CDR1 MGHRA and CDR2 YSYEKL. CDR3 length: 15 amino acids. Trimming took 4 bases from V and 5 from J; bases not matched to a gene: 9. The DNA for the CDR3 is TGCGCCAGCAGCCGCACAGGGGGTTCTTGGGAGACCCAGTACTTC. It yields the protein CASSRTGGSWETQYF.

J is TRBJ2-3 and V is TRBV3-1 (or the pseudogene TRBV3-2); 12 bases line up with TRBD2. From germline, CDR1 is LGHDT and CDR2 YNNKEL (reference sequence). The trim removed 3 bases at V and 5 bases at J, leaving 6 bases unmatched. The CDR3 contains 16 residues. In DNA form, the CDR3 reads TGTGCCAGCAGCCACCGGCTAGCGGGAGGGGGAGATACGCAGTATTTT. It translates to CASSHRLAGGGDTQYF.

V gene TRBV7-3 combines with J gene TRBJ2-5; the D gene is possibly TRBD1 (5 bases). The V end was cut by 5 bases, the J end by 0 bases, with 7 bases between. CDR1 and CDR2 (germline): SGHTA, FQGTGA. The length of the CDR3 is 13 residues. The CDR3 reads CASSRRDQETQYF. CDR3 DNA sequence: TGTGCCAGCAGCCGCAGGGACCAAGAGACCCAGTACTTC.

The J gene is TRBJ2-3, the V gene TRBV27; TRBD1 might be the D (5 bases). The germline V and J ends were trimmed by 2 bases and 6 bases, with 9 bases remaining between them. The CDR3 covers 13 residues. Germline V gene data show CDR1 as MNHEY and CDR2 as SMNVEV (reference sequence). The CDR3 sequence is CASSLRRGDTQYF. The CDR3 nucleotides read TGTGCCAGCAGTTTACGTAGGGGCGATACGCAGTATTTT.

The CDR3, as DNA: TGTGCCAGCACCAAAAGGGGTTCAGGTGGCTACACCTTC. Its protein is CASTKRGSGGYTF. V usage is TRBV6-5 and J usage is TRBJ1-2; possible D gene TRBD1, 5 bases. The V end lost 7 bases, the J end lost 7 bases, and 16 bases lay between the germline ends. Germline V CDR1 and CDR2: MNHEY, SVGAGI. The CDR3 spans 13 residues.

CDR3 coding DNA: TGTGCCAGCAGCGTAGTTGGGGCTCCCCAAGAGACCCAGTACTTC. Translating gives CASSVVGAPQETQYF. The J gene is TRBJ2-5, the V gene TRBV9; a weak D match, TRBD1 (5 bases). CDR1 and CDR2 from the germline V gene are SGDLS and YYNGEE. Trimming cost V 0 bases and J 1 base, with 10 bases left between them. The CDR3 runs 15 residues.

The chain links TRBV3-1 (or the pseudogene TRBV3-2) to TRBJ2-7; no reliable D call. This CDR3 has 11 amino acids. Trimming shortened V by 4 bases and J by 4 bases, and 5 bases separated the two germline ends. The germline gives CDR1 LGHDT, CDR2 YNNKEL (reference sequence). This chain's CDR3 is CASSLRYEQYF. The CDR3 DNA follows: TGTGCCAGCAGCCTTCGTTACGAGCAGTACTTC.

CDR3 sequence: CASSGSTMSYGYTF. CDR3 DNA sequence: TGTGCCAGCAGCGGGTCGACAATGAGCTATGGCTACACCTTC. This chain joins TRBV13 and TRBJ1-2; no reliable D call. CDR3 length equals 14 residues. V was pared by 5 bases and J by 4 bases, with 14 bases between. CDR1 PRHDT and CDR2 FYEKMQ come from the germline V gene (reference sequence).

The DNA for the CDR3 is TGTGCCAGCAGTGAAAGAAGGACAGGGAACACTGAAGCTTTCTTT. Translated: CASSERRTGNTEAFF. The chain uses TRBV6-1 and TRBJ1-1; 7 bases are a match to TRBD1. Germline CDR1 reads MNHNS; CDR2 reads SASEGT. The CDR3 contains 15 residues. The V and J ends lost 2 bases and 1 base, in that order; junction bases with no gene match: 4.

V gene TRBV24-1 combines with J gene TRBJ1-1, with D unresolved. V was shortened by 4 bases and J by 10 bases, with 15 bases between the two germline ends. Germline lookup yields CDR1 KGHDR and CDR2 SFDVKD. The CDR3 has 13 residues. The CDR3 bases are TGTGCCACCAGTGACCCGGGCCGACGGGGAGCTTTCTTT. This sequence encodes CATSDPGRRGAFF.

J is TRBJ1-1 and V is TRBV7-9; tentatively, D is TRBD1 (5 bases). Germline assignment: CDR1 SEHNR and CDR2 FQNEAQ (reference sequence). CDR3 length: 14 amino acids. The V end was cut by 4 bases, the J end by 4 bases, with 13 bases between. This chain's CDR3 is CASSSGVGTTEAFF. The CDR3 nucleotides are TGTGCCAGCAGCTCGGGGGTTGGGACCACTGAAGCTTTCTTT.

The chain joins TRBV21-1 to TRBJ2-7; TRBD1 is taken as the D call from the table, unchecked against the DNA. TRBV21-1 is classified as a pseudogene. The CDR3 spans 18 residues. The CDR3 DNA reads as TGTGCCAGCCGAAAATGCCCACCCGCACAGGGGGCGAAGAACGAGCAGTACTTC. It codes for CASRKCPPAQGAKNEQYF.

The chain links TRBV30 to TRBJ1-2; 7 bases are a match to TRBD1. This CDR3 contains 16 residues. The germline V gene encodes CDR1 GTSNPN and CDR2 SVGIG (reference sequence). After removal of 2 bases from V and 3 bases from J, the junction contained 12 bases not matched to a gene. CDR3 nucleotide sequence: TGTGCCTGGAGTTCCCTTGTCCGACAGGGAGACTATGGCTACACCTTC. Protein product: CAWSSLVRQGDYGYTF.

The CDR3 region is CASSENPRDWVPSRTEAFF. DNA for the CDR3: TGTGCCAGCAGTGAAAACCCACGGGATTGGGTACCCTCCCGGACTGAAGCTTTCTTT. This chain joins TRBV6-4 and TRBJ1-1; D call uncertain. CDR1 is MRHNA, CDR2 SNTAGT, per germline. This CDR3 comprises 19 residues. Trimming removed 3 bases at V and 5 bases at J, with 28 bases between.

The rearrangement uses TRBV7-2 and TRBJ2-5, with D uncertain. CDR3 length equals 13 residues. Between the trimmed V and J ends, which lost 1 base and 4 bases, there was a span of 7 bases. CDR1 and CDR2 (germline): SGHTA, FQGNSA. CDR3 amino acids: CASSLGVLETQYF. CDR3 bases: TGTGCCAGCAGCTTAGGCGTCCTAGAGACCCAGTACTTC.

This chain joins TRBV24-1 and TRBJ2-1; a weak D match, TRBD2 (5 bases). V was cut by 5 bases and J by 1 base, with 8 bases left in between. From germline, CDR1 is KGHDR and CDR2 SFDVKD. The CDR3 has 14 amino acids. The CDR3 region is CATSGGRSYNEQFF. The CDR3 DNA reads as TGTGCCACCAGTGGAGGGCGTTCCTACAATGAGCAGTTCTTC.

CDR3: CASRHKFNYGYTF. For the CDR3, the DNA is TGTGCCAGCAGACACAAGTTCAACTATGGCTACACCTTC. The chain joins TRBV28 to TRBJ1-2, with D hard to call. The CDR3 contains 13 residues. Germline V CDR1 and CDR2: MDHEN, SYDVKM. Trimming took off 6 bases at V and 2 bases at J, with 10 bases between the two ends.

V gene TRBV30 combines with J gene TRBJ2-2; 7 bases map to TRBD2. V lost 4 bases, J lost 1 base, and 6 bases stayed unmatched. Germline CDR1 reads GTSNPN; CDR2 reads SVGIG (reference sequence). The CDR3 covers 15 residues. The CDR3 region has the DNA TGTGCCTGGACCGCTAGCGGCAGGAACACCGGGGAGCTGTTTTTT. This gives the protein CAWTASGRNTGELFF.

The chain has TRBV6-5 and TRBJ2-1; TRBD2 aligns across 13 bases. The CDR3 contains 15 residues. The germline V gene has CDR1 MNHEY and CDR2 SVGAGI. The V gene end was trimmed by 5 bases and the J gene end by 10 bases; junction bases not matched to a gene: 8. CDR3 amino acids: CASSILAGGTWEQFF. In DNA form, the CDR3 reads TGTGCCAGCAGTATACTAGCGGGAGGGACGTGGGAGCAGTTCTTC.